This T cell receptor (beta chain) was sequenced in a study of blood T cell repertoires in COVID-19. Study overall: The cDNA or gDNA used as material had been derived from T cells, B-cell-depleted T cells, or PBMCs.

Method: immunoSEQ multiplex PCR; TCRdb's copy keeps in-frame clones and lacks some. Seen here are 120,000 or so clones, around 77% observed once, and the top ten hold more than 15%. Germline assignment: CDR1 MNHNY and CDR2 SVGAGI (reference sequence). Germline trimming cut 5 bases from V and 4 bases from J; bases unmatched to any gene: 7. The CDR3 covers 14 residues. The chain has TRBV6-6 and TRBJ1-2, with 7 bases fitting TRBD1. The sequenced material came from peripheral blood. This sequence originates from a man in his sixties with active or convalescent COVID-19. This CDR3 is CASSTLDRVYGYTF. CDR3 DNA: TGTGCCAGCAGTACCCTCGACAGGGTCTATGGCTACACCTTC.